Listed below are T cell receptor beta chains from one sample, sequenced in a study of cytomegalovirus exposure and HLA in healthy donors. Using immunoSEQ multiplex PCR, the repertoire was profiled, and TCRdb retains in-frame clones only, with some absent. The sample has around 130,000 clones, 8% to 9.5% seen once. Sequencing was done on a sample of PBMCs. The receptors stem from a man between 35 and 55 years old in good health and CMV-seronegative. The conserved cysteine and the conserved F or W are not part of the CDR3 here.

v_gene: TRBV5-1; CDR3aa: ASSGEVGGGAREQF
v_gene: TRBV5-6; CDR3aa: ASSLAGHRTDTQY
v_gene: TRBV2; CDR3aa: ASTRDRKNYGYT
v_gene: TRBV28; CDR3aa: ASSRDRGRVSPLH
v_gene: TRBV29-1; CDR3aa: SVDANQETQY
v_gene: TRBV5-1; CDR3aa: ASSQGTEGNQPQH
v_gene: TRBV7-6; CDR3aa: ASSFKGQSNEQF
v_gene: TRBV6-5; CDR3aa: ATSEGRDGYT
v_gene: TRBV19; CDR3aa: ASSRQVMNTEAF
v_gene: TRBV13; CDR3aa: ASSPTGTDTQY
v_gene: TRBV19; CDR3aa: ASSIGLAGTYEQY
v_gene: TRBV30; CDR3aa: AWGTSGGRTQY
v_gene: TRBV19; CDR3aa: ASRYNYGYT
v_gene: TRBV6-1; CDR3aa: ASSKRRGSTDTQY
v_gene: TRBV7-2; CDR3aa: ASSRTGTSPYEQY
v_gene: TRBV11-2; CDR3aa: ASSLGHLLGRGKNEQF